The T cell receptor beta chain under discussion was sequenced for a study of OX40 agonist ivuxolimab in advanced cancers. Describing the broader study: Ivuxolimab was an agonistic, fully human IgG2 monoclonal antibody directed against OX40 (CD134), a costimulatory receptor. Intravenous ivuxolimab was administered to patients every 2 weeks at six dose levels: 0.01, 0.1, 0.3, 1.5, 3 and 10 mg/kg. Of the approximately 54 dose-escalation patients, hepatocellular carcinoma was present in about 20, melanoma in roughly 15, renal cell carcinoma in 9 and head and neck cancer in 9. The dose-escalation cohort was roughly 83% male with a mean age of around 64 years, ranging from roughly 23 to 85. Prior anti-PD-1, anti-PD-L1 or anti-CTLA-4 therapy was permitted, and roughly two fifths of dose-escalation patients had received checkpoint inhibitors. Partial responses were achieved by three dose-escalation patients, of whom one had hepatocellular carcinoma and two had cutaneous melanoma. Peripheral TCRbeta sequencing aimed to test whether ivuxolimab altered TCR sequence diversity and caused clonal T-cell expansion. The paper describes the monotherapy dose-escalation part (N = 52 patients) of the phase I trial of ivuxolimab. The study at large found these results: Low levels of normalized T-cell clonal expansion were also seen in some nonresponding patients. Antigen specificity was not determined for the clonally expanded peripheral T cells. After ivuxolimab, CD8+ T cells had more expanded clones than CD4+ T cells on average. Partial responders in the 0.1-3.0 mg/kg groups had among the lowest normalized peripheral clonal expansion, especially among CD8+ T cells. Clonal expansion of both CD4+ and CD8+ blood T cells was observed from baseline to week 6 at doses 0.1 to 3.0 mg/kg.

Genomic DNA was extracted from sorted cells for sequencing of the TCRbeta CDR3 region. The immunoSEQ Assay was used for sequencing of TCRbeta CDR3 regions. TCRdb retrieved this table from immuneACCESS and kept in-frame rearrangements only. Not all clones are present; in checked studies, unresolved V genes account for under half, and no reason is known for the remainder. The sample contains over 60,000 clones, 85% to 95% of them found a single time. The biggest ten clones account for 15% to 17% of the sample. In regard to this clone: The target of this receptor is not known. No much larger clone is present one base from it, and per-base qualities are unavailable.

The trial excluded patients who had a history of autoimmune disease or who were on systemic immunosuppression. Peripheral blood for TCR sequencing was collected from all dose cohorts at baseline, on cycle 4 day 1, and on cycle 7 day 1. The samples were drawn from a first-in-human, open-label, multicenter phase I dose-escalation trial of ivuxolimab. Adults with locally advanced or metastatic melanoma, renal cell, hepatocellular, or head and neck squamous cell carcinoma were enrolled in the trial. Before TCR sequencing, CD4+ T cells and CD8+ T cells were sorted from peripheral blood as separate populations. The CDR3 sequence holds 14 residues, the cysteine and phenylalanine included. The kept DNA is CDR3 alone, 42 bases in frame from the first base. CDR1 is given as SGDLS and CDR2 as YYNGEE, both from the germline V gene.

The chain joins TRBV9 to TRBJ2-5; TRBD1 is possibly the D segment (6 matching bases). The J call may be mistaken, given a closer DNA end match to TRBJ2-7. This clonotype was sampled from an adult with an advanced solid tumor such as melanoma, head and neck, liver or kidney cancer. The material was CD4+ or CD8+ T cells sorted from blood, obtained in a trial of the OX40 agonist ivuxolimab. The nucleotide sequence reads TGTGCCAGCAGCGTGGGCACAGGGCCCTACGAGCAGTACTTC. This is translated as CASSVGTGPYEQYF.